The entry below describes one T cell receptor (beta chain). The library came from three nested PCR rounds adapted from ARM-PCR protocols. Via MiXCR, TCRdb re-called the multiplex PCR reads, giving one row per CDR3 protein. This table has roughly 75,000 distinct CDR3 sequences, roughly 80% appearing once. RNA was extracted from bulk tissue without any cell sorting. More than 3 cm separated this lung sample from the edge of the tumor. The data are from a study of tumor and adjacent non-tumor tissue in lung cancer. Study background: Each sample yielded a few million productive TCRbeta reads on average.

The CDR3 spans 15 residues. Germline-derived CDR1 and CDR2 are SNHLY and FYNNEI. V lost 5 bases and J lost 0, with 11 bases in between. This clonotype was sampled from a man aged 55 to 69 with non-small cell lung cancer. V usage is TRBV2 and J usage is TRBJ1-3, with D perhaps TRBD1 (5 bases). The specimen sequenced was distant non-tumor lung tissue. The CDR3 DNA reads as TGTGCCAGCAGTAACGGGGCTGCCTCTGGAAACACCATATATTTT. Its translation: CASSNGAASGNTIYF.